The 22 T cell receptor beta chains in this list originate from one sample, sequenced in a study of T cell repertoires in cytomegalovirus infection. One entry per CDR3 protein, called by TCRdb with MiXCR from the reads. The data hold about 830,000 distinct CDR3 sequences, with approximately 29% observed a single time. What these receptors recognize is not known. The sequencing here drew on cultured CD8+ T cells from PBMCs, taken from culture after CMV antigen stimulation. The receptors here all came from a human donor in good health (CMV status not recorded). Some clones in this sample may be carry-over from other donors' samples.

This rearrangement joins TRBV3-1 to TRBJ2-5; a possible D gene is TRBD2 (7 bases). Germline CDR1 and CDR2: LGHDT and YNNKEL (reference sequence). This CDR3 region has 13 residues. The V gene lost 2 bases and the J gene lost 4 bases, with 8 bases spanning the gap. In nucleotides, the CDR3 is TGTGCCAGCAGCCAAAGGGGGGGAGAGACCCAGTACTTC. Translated, it gives CASSQRGGETQYF.

Details on this clonotype: A much larger clone sits a single nucleotide away, making a read error possible. This chain connects TRBV6-1 to TRBJ1-5, with D possibly matching TRBD1 (5 bases). The germline CDR1 and CDR2 sequences are MNHNS and SASEGT. The CDR3 runs 14 residues. V was shortened by 10 bases and J by 6 bases, with 19 bases between the two germline ends. The CDR3 is CANMAREVSQPQHF. The CDR3 DNA reads as TGTGCCAACATGGCCAGGGAAGTCAGTCAGCCCCAGCATTTT.

The chain is built from TRBV12-3 or TRBV12-4 and TRBJ1-1, with a weak D call TRBD1 (5 bases). CDR3 length: 15 amino acids. The V end lost 1 base, the J end lost 4 bases, and 13 bases lay between the germline ends. Written as DNA, the CDR3 is TGTGCCAGCAGTTTAGGTACGGGACCGAGCACTGAAGCTTTCTTT. As protein: CASSLGTGPSTEAFF.

This clonotype was recorded at least ten times. CDR3 in DNA: TGTGCCAGCAGCTCCCACTTAGACACTCCCGGGGAGCTGTTTTTT. This encodes CASSSHLDTPGELFF. This chain joins TRBV7-8 and TRBJ2-2; D gene ambiguous. Germline V lookup: CDR1 SGHVS, CDR2 FQNEAQ. V gave up 4 bases and J gave up 6 bases, with 15 bases separating them. The CDR3 extends over 15 amino acids.

This sequence joins TRBV7-6 and TRBJ2-1; D unclear. Germline lookup yields CDR1 SGHVS and CDR2 FNYEAQ. The ends were cut back, 5 bases at V and 5 bases at J, with 7 bases in the middle. The CDR3 contains 12 residues. CDR3 in DNA: TGTGCCAGCAGCGAAAAAAACAATGAGCAGTTCTTC. It is translated as CASSEKNNEQFF. Full variable domain (rest looked up from reference TRBV7-6 and TRBJ2-1): GAGVSQSPRYKVTKRGQDVALRCDPISGHVSLYWYRQALGQGPEFLTYFNYEAQQDKSGLPNDRFSAERPEGSISTLTIQRTEQRDSAMYRCASSEKNNEQFFGPGTRLTVL.

This clonotype was counted ten times or more. This chain joins TRBV27 and TRBJ1-1, with D unclear. The germline gives CDR1 MNHEY, CDR2 SMNVEV (reference sequence). CDR3 size: 13 residues. Trimming removed 5 bases from V and 4 bases from J, with 11 bases in between. Written as DNA, the CDR3 is TGTGCCAGCAGTCCAGGAGTAGGCACTGAAGCTTTCTTT. Its protein is CASSPGVGTEAFF.

The J gene is TRBJ2-5, the V gene TRBV6-5; 7 bases are shared with TRBD2. V was pared by 2 bases and J by 2 bases, with 5 bases of the junction left unmatched. CDR1 MNHEY and CDR2 SVGAGI come from the germline V gene. CDR3 length: 15 residues. The CDR3 DNA follows: TGTGCCAGCAGTTACGCGCGGGGAGGGCAAGAGACCCAGTACTTC. Encoded protein: CASSYARGGQETQYF.

Many counts were recorded for this clonotype. The rearrangement uses TRBV6-1 and TRBJ2-2; D call uncertain. In germline, CDR1 is MNHNS, CDR2 SASEGT. V gave up 0 bases and J gave up 7 bases, with 15 bases separating them. This CDR3 has 16 residues. The CDR3 protein is CASSEASLFFGGELFF. CDR3 nucleotide sequence: TGTGCCAGCAGTGAAGCTTCCCTATTCTTTGGCGGGGAGCTGTTTTTT.

The V call is TRBV7-3, the J call TRBJ1-1, with 9 positions matching TRBD1. Trimming at V came to 7 bases and at J to 5 bases, leaving 5 bases not matched to a gene. CDR1 and CDR2 from the germline V gene are SGHTA and FQGTGA. The CDR3 has 13 residues. CDR3 sequence: CASTGTGRTEAFF. The DNA of the CDR3 is TGTGCCAGCACCGGGACAGGGAGGACTGAAGCTTTCTTT.

CDR3 in DNA: TGTGCCAGCCAAAGACAGGGGGCGATCGCTGAAGCTTTCTTT. Protein sequence: CASQRQGAIAEAFF. The V and J genes are TRBV7-9 and TRBJ1-1; 10 bases align to TRBD1. The CDR3 is made up of 14 amino acids. With 8 bases clipped from V and 6 bases from J, the junction kept 9 bases outside the gene matches. Germline V gives CDR1 SEHNR, CDR2 FQNEAQ (reference sequence).

This sequence joins TRBV7-9 and TRBJ1-3; unclear D gene. V was pared by 1 base and J by 2 bases, with 9 bases between. The CDR3 consists of 15 residues. CDR1 is SEHNR and CDR2 is FQNEAQ in the germline V gene (reference sequence). The CDR3 DNA reads TGTGCCAGCAGCTTAGTGGTGGCAACTGGAAACACCATATATTTT. Translated: CASSLVVATGNTIYF.

The V and J genes are TRBV4-3 and TRBJ2-3, with D perhaps matching TRBD2 (7 bases). V lost 5 bases and J lost 6, with 21 bases in between. CDR3 size: 16 residues. In germline, CDR1 is LGHNA, CDR2 YSLEER. The CDR3 bases are TGCGCCAGCAGCGCAAAACAGGGAGCGGGGTCTGATACGCAGTATTTT. This codes for CASSAKQGAGSDTQYF.

To note about this clonotype: This may come from a read error, since a much larger clone is one base off. This rearrangement joins TRBV12-3 or TRBV12-4 to TRBJ2-2, with a weak D call TRBD1 (6 bases). This CDR3 is 15 amino acids long. V lost 6 bases, J lost 0 bases, and 11 bases lay in between. CDR3 protein: CASRPGTTNTGELFF. The CDR3 DNA is TGTGCCAGCAGGCCCGGGACAACGAACACCGGGGAGCTGTTTTTT.

This clonotype was seen ten or more times. The gene calls are TRBV4-1 and TRBJ1-5; maybe TRBD1 (5 bases). The CDR3 loop spans 14 amino acids. Germline CDR1 and CDR2: MGHRA and YSYEKL. The V end lost 1 base, the J end lost 5 bases, and 9 bases lay between the germline ends. The CDR3 spells CASSQVQGYQPQHF. The CDR3 DNA sequence: TGCGCCAGCAGCCAAGTTCAGGGCTATCAGCCCCAGCATTTT.

The rearrangement joins TRBV6-1 to TRBJ1-1; TRBD1 agrees at 7 bases. The CDR3 spans 14 residues. The V and J ends lost 1 base and 7 bases, in that order; junction bases with no gene match: 6. Germline CDR1 MNHNS, CDR2 SASEGT. The CDR3 DNA sequence: TGTGCCAGCAGTGAAGGTGTACAGGGGAGTGAAGCTTTCTTT. This codes for CASSEGVQGSEAFF.

The rearrangement joins TRBV9 to TRBJ2-1; D might be TRBD1 (6 bases). CDR1 and CDR2 from the germline V gene are SGDLS and YYNGEE. Trimming removed 3 bases at V and 0 bases at J, with 13 bases between. This CDR3 is 16 amino acids long. CDR3 amino acids: CASSARQDSSYNEQFF. CDR3 coding DNA: TGTGCCAGCAGCGCTAGACAGGACAGCTCCTACAATGAGCAGTTCTTC.

Details on this clonotype: A read error is possible here, since a much larger clone lies one base away. This chain joins TRBV7-8 and TRBJ1-1; D is unresolved. The CDR3 runs 14 residues. The germline V and J ends were trimmed by 10 bases and 0 bases, with 15 bases remaining between them. Germline V gene sequence: CDR1 SGHVS, CDR2 FQNEAQ. The CDR3 DNA is TGTGCCAACAACCCAACGGACTTGAACACTGAAGCTTTCTTT. Translating it yields CANNPTDLNTEAFF.

Points on this clonotype: At one of its ends the junction is not consistent with the germline gene, which may arise from a read error. V gene TRBV4-1 combines with J gene TRBJ2-2; 7 bases match TRBD1. The length of the CDR3 is 17 residues. Germline values: CDR1 MGHRA, CDR2 YSYEKL. The CDR3 is CASSRQTGISNTGELFF. DNA for the CDR3: TGTGCCAGCAGCCGACAGACAGGGATATCGAACACCGGGGAGCTGTTTTTT.

V usage is TRBV6-5 and J usage is TRBJ2-3, with TRBD2 as a possible D gene (7 bases). The CDR3 is made up of 15 amino acids. Germline lookup yields CDR1 MNHEY and CDR2 SVGAGI. Trimming stripped 2 bases from V and 5 bases from J, with 14 bases between. CDR3 protein: CASSYGGALVDTQYF. CDR3 coding DNA: TGTGCCAGCAGTTACGGGGGGGCTCTGGTAGATACGCAGTATTTT.

V gene TRBV7-9 combines with J gene TRBJ2-7; D possibly corresponds to TRBD2 (6 bases). Germline V gives CDR1 SEHNR, CDR2 FQNEAQ (reference sequence). Trimming cost V 5 bases and J 1 base, with 15 bases left between them. This CDR3 contains 15 residues. As DNA, the CDR3 is TGTGCCAGCAGCAATAGGGCAGGAGGGTCCTACGAGCAGTACTTC. As protein: CASSNRAGGSYEQYF.

As to this clonotype: A much larger clone differs from this one at a single base, so this may be a read error. The chain combines TRBV7-2 with TRBJ1-2; D may be TRBD1 (6 bases). The germline V gene has CDR1 SGHTA and CDR2 FQGNSA. The CDR3 is 18 residues long. The CDR3 reads CASSLSPLRGRDSYGYIF. CDR3 nucleotides: TGTGCCAGCAGCTTATCCCCACTCAGGGGTCGGGACTCCTATGGCTACATCTTC.

Concerning this clonotype itself: A much larger clone lies a single base off, so this may be a read error. The chain employs TRBV7-6 and TRBJ2-1; 8 bases align to TRBD2. CDR1 is SGHVS, CDR2 FNYEAQ, per germline. V trimming: 0 bases; J trimming: 5 bases; junction bases outside the gene matches: 9. This CDR3 is built from 17 residues. CDR3 coding DNA: TGTGCCAGCAGCTTAGCGTTGGCGGGGGGCCGGAACAATGAGCAGTTCTTC. Translating gives CASSLALAGGRNNEQFF.